Shown below are 9 T cell receptor beta chains from a single sample sequenced in a study of shared clonotypes between healthy human individuals. TCRdb's table, derived via immunoSEQ multiplex PCR, lists solely in-frame clones and lacks some. The sample records 2 million to 2.5 million clones, approximately 94% being singletons. The specimen was naive CD4+ T cells sorted from blood. Documented subset: CD45RA+ positively selected. These receptors were collected from a young man in good health.

The chain has TRBV6-1 and TRBJ1-1; D gene unclear. This CDR3 is 13 amino acids long. CDR1 MNHNS and CDR2 SASEGT come from the germline V gene. V shed 4 bases and J shed 5 bases, with 11 bases lying between them. The CDR3 bases are TGTGCCAGCAGTGCCGCGGGCTATACTGAAGCTTTCTTT. Encoded protein: CASSAAGYTEAFF.

DNA of the CDR3: TGTGCCAGCAGTCGACAGGGATTTGGCGGTGAAGCTTTCTTT. The encoded protein is CASSRQGFGGEAFF. The chain recombines TRBV27 with TRBJ1-1, with TRBD1 identical over 7 bases. The germline gives CDR1 MNHEY, CDR2 SMNVEV (reference sequence). V was pared by 5 bases and J by 7 bases, with 10 bases of the junction left unmatched. The CDR3 covers 14 residues.

The chain joins TRBV5-1 to TRBJ2-5; 8 positions match TRBD2. Germline lookup yields CDR1 SGHRS and CDR2 YFSETQ. The V segment lost 0 bases and the J segment 4 bases; nucleotides outside the gene matches: 5. There are 15 residues in the CDR3. CDR3 amino acids: CASSLGGGRGETQYF. The CDR3 DNA reads as TGCGCCAGCAGCTTGGGCGGGGGGCGAGGAGAGACCCAGTACTTC.

This chain connects TRBV10-3 to TRBJ2-3, with TRBD1 matching over 9 bases. V was clipped by 10 bases and J by 0 bases; unmatched bases: 5. CDR1 and CDR2 from the germline V gene are ENHRY and SYGVKD. The CDR3 is 14 amino acids. The CDR3 region has the DNA TGTGCCAGCCACAGGGGGCAGAGCACAGATACGCAGTATTTT. Protein: CASHRGQSTDTQYF.

The genes are TRBV25-1 and TRBJ1-5, with D unresolved. This CDR3 has 14 residues. Germline V CDR1 and CDR2: MGHDK, SYGVNS. V was pared by 3 bases and J by 3 bases, with 9 bases between. The CDR3 loop reads CASSEVGFNQPQHF. For the CDR3, the DNA is TGTGCCAGCAGTGAGGTCGGGTTCAATCAGCCCCAGCATTTT.

This chain connects TRBV5-8 to TRBJ1-3; D not resolved. V lost 4 bases, J lost 7 bases, and 30 bases lay in between. The CDR3 is 19 amino acids. Germline CDR1 reads SGHTS; CDR2 reads YDEGEE. The CDR3 DNA follows: TGTGCCAGCAGCCGGTTGGGGTATGTGGAGGGCTTAGGAGGGAACACCATATATTTT. It is translated as CASSRLGYVEGLGGNTIYF.

This clone was seen a handful of times. The rearrangement uses TRBV2 and TRBJ1-2; 7 nucleotides line up with TRBD1. J gave up 4 bases and V 4 bases, and 3 bases lay outside the gene matches. The CDR3 spans 13 residues. Germline CDR1 SNHLY, CDR2 FYNNEI. CDR3 nucleotides: TGTGCCAGCAGTGTGGACAGGATCTATGGCTACACCTTC. This codes for CASSVDRIYGYTF.

The J gene is TRBJ1-5, the V gene TRBV21-1; TRBD1 is taken as the D call from the table, unchecked against the DNA. TRBV21-1 has pseudogene status. The CDR3 is 18 amino acids. The CDR3 nucleotides read TGTGCCAGCAGCAAAGCAAAATCGGACAGGGAGGGCAATCAGCCCCAGCATTTT. As protein: CASSKAKSDREGNQPQHF.

V is TRBV7-9 and J is TRBJ2-3; D gene unclear. CDR3 length: 12 residues. The germline CDR1 and CDR2 sequences are SEHNR and FQNEAQ (reference sequence). V shed 8 bases and J shed 0 bases, with 6 bases lying between them. CDR3 sequence reads: CASATSTDTQYF. The DNA for the CDR3 is TGTGCCAGCGCTACTAGCACAGATACGCAGTATTTT. Full variable domain (outside the CDR3, taken from reference TRBV7-9 and TRBJ2-3): DTGVSQNPRHKITKRGQNVTFRCDPISEHNRLYWYRQTLGQGPEFLTYFQNEAQLEKSRLLSDRFSAERPKGSFSTLEIQRTEQGDSAMYLCASATSTDTQYFGPGTRLTVL.